One sample yielded the 26 T cell receptor beta chains listed below, sequenced in a study of regulatory T cells in long-lasting Graves disease. Time point meaning: newly diagnosed GD, antithyroid drugs for less than 3 months. RNA from PBMCs was the source of the TCR library. The TCR beta library used iRepertoire HTBI primers with Arm-PCR amplification of CDR3. MiXCR, run by TCRdb on the multiplex PCR reads, gives a single entry per CDR3 protein. Of hundreds of thousands of distinct CDR3 sequences in the sample, about 16% were seen once. These data were likewise used in another study, on T cells in Graves' hyperthyroidism and ophthalmopathy.

Sequences were derived from peripheral blood mononuclear cells (PBMCs), sampled at new diagnosis, from a patient treated with antithyroid drugs. The receptors here all came from a woman aged 35-65 years with Graves disease.

This sequence joins TRBV28 and TRBJ2-4; a possible D gene is TRBD1 (6 bases). Germline V CDR1 and CDR2: MDHEN, SYDVKM. This CDR3 region has 18 residues. Trimming took off 4 bases at V and 1 base at J, with 20 bases between the two ends. CDR3 protein: CASSSLPLLQGAKNIQYF. Written as DNA, the CDR3 is TGTGCCAGCAGTTCCCTTCCCCTCCTACAGGGTGCCAAAAACATTCAGTACTTC. Drawing the rest from reference TRBV28 and TRBJ2-4, the complete variable domain is DVKVTQSSRYLVKRTGEKVFLECVQDMDHENMFWYRQDPGLGLRLIYFSYDVKMKEKGDIPEGYSVSREKKERFSLILESASTNQTSMYLCASSSLPLLQGAKNIQYFGAGTRLSVL.

To note about this clonotype: This could be a read error, since a much larger clone is one nucleotide away. The chain combines TRBV19 with TRBJ1-5, with TRBD1 as a possible D gene (5 bases). This CDR3 contains 12 residues. The germline V gene encodes CDR1 LNHDA and CDR2 SQIVND (reference sequence). Between the trimmed V and J ends, which lost 9 bases and 4 bases, there was a span of 10 bases. The CDR3 reads CASRWGNQPQHF. The DNA for the CDR3 is TGTGCCAGCCGTTGGGGGAATCAGCCCCAGCATTTT.

Many counts were recorded for this clonotype. The chain couples TRBV7-2 to TRBJ2-5; D is possibly TRBD2 (6 bases). Trimming took off 5 bases at V and 2 bases at J, with 18 bases between the two ends. The germline CDR1 and CDR2 sequences are SGHTA and FQGNSA. The CDR3 is made up of 16 amino acids. The DNA of the CDR3 is TGTGCCAGCAGCCGCAGAGGCTGGCTAGCGCAAGAGACCCAGTACTTC. This codes for CASSRRGWLAQETQYF.

The chain combines TRBV3-1 with TRBJ2-5; 8 positions match TRBD2. CDR1 LGHDT and CDR2 YNNKEL come from the germline V gene (reference sequence). After removal of 4 bases from V and 0 bases from J, the junction contained 10 bases not matched to a gene. This CDR3 contains 17 residues. The CDR3 region is CASSRRGGMNNQETQYF. The CDR3 DNA sequence: TGTGCCAGCAGCCGCCGGGGGGGCATGAACAACCAAGAGACCCAGTACTTC.

This clonotype occurred a few times. A junction end diverges from the germline sequence, so it may reflect a read error. The chain joins TRBV20-1 to TRBJ1-3; D remains unclear. The CDR3 length is 13 residues. Germline values: CDR1 DFQATT, CDR2 SNEGSKA (reference sequence). CDR3 sequence (DNA): TGCACCGCGCGACCAGGCTCGGGAAGCACCATATATTTT. Its protein is CTARPGSGSTIYF.

V is TRBV7-2 and J is TRBJ2-7; D is ambiguous. CDR1 SGHTA and CDR2 FQGNSA come from the germline V gene. This CDR3 is 14 amino acids long. V was pared by 3 bases and J by 1 base, with 10 bases between. CDR3 DNA sequence: TGTGCCAGCAGCTTCGCAGGCCCGTCCTACGAGCAGTACTTC. As protein: CASSFAGPSYEQYF. The full variable domain, with the rest looked up from reference TRBV7-2 and TRBJ2-7, is GAGVSQSPSNKVTEKGKDVELRCDPISGHTALYWYRQSLGQGLEFLIYFQGNSAPDKSGLPSDRFSAERTGGSVSTLTIQRTQQEDSAVYLCASSFAGPSYEQYFGPGTRLTVT.

This clonotype was picked up a small number of times. In DNA form, the CDR3 reads TGTGCCATCAGCGTTGGACAGGGGGCCACTGAAGCTTTCTTT. Protein: CAISVGQGATEAFF. The J gene is TRBJ1-1, the V gene TRBV10-3, with TRBD1 matching over 11 bases. The CDR3 is made up of 14 amino acids. With 6 bases clipped from V and 4 bases from J, the junction kept 4 bases outside the gene matches. The germline V gene encodes CDR1 ENHRY and CDR2 SYGVKD.

On this clonotype: A read error is possible here, since a much larger clone lies one base away. This CDR3 reads CASSLGGTGVNEQYF. DNA for the CDR3: TGCGCCAGCAGCTTAGGAGGGACAGGGGTCAATGAGCAGTACTTC. The gene calls are TRBV5-1 and TRBJ2-7, with TRBD1 matching 10 bases. Trimming took 2 bases from V and 7 from J; bases not matched to a gene: 9. In germline, CDR1 is SGHRS, CDR2 YFSETQ. The CDR3 loop spans 15 amino acids.

This clonotype was recorded at least ten times. The V gene is TRBV28, the J gene TRBJ1-1; D remains ambiguous. The CDR3 runs to 13 residues. V was clipped by 5 bases and J by 1 base, with 8 bases between them. Germline V gene sequence: CDR1 MDHEN, CDR2 SYDVKM. CDR3: CASSTKKNTEAFF. The CDR3 DNA is TGTGCCAGCAGTACCAAAAAGAACACTGAAGCTTTCTTT.

In regard to this clonotype: Possible read error: a much larger clone is one base away. The V call is TRBV28, the J call TRBJ2-1, with a weak D call TRBD2 (6 bases). Germline values: CDR1 MDHEN, CDR2 SYDVKM. This CDR3 region has 16 residues. CDR3 DNA: TGTGCCGGCAGAGAACTGGGGGGAAGCTCCTACAATGAGCAGTTCTTC. Its protein product is CAGRELGGSSYNEQFF.

Regarding this clonotype: This may come from a read error, since a much larger clone is one base off. The DNA of the CDR3 is TGTGCCAGCAGTTACTCTACAGGCCCACCCTACGAGCAGTGCTTC. Translation gives CASSYSTGPPYEQCF. This rearrangement joins TRBV6-5 to TRBJ2-7; perhaps TRBD1 as D (5 bases). In germline, CDR1 is MNHEY, CDR2 SVGAGI. The CDR3 is made up of 15 amino acids.

The sample holds a few counts of this clonotype. The gene calls are TRBV6-2 or TRBV6-3 and TRBJ2-7, with D unresolved. CDR3 length: 14 amino acids. Germline V gives CDR1 MNHEY, CDR2 SVGEGT. V was cut by 5 bases and J by 3 bases, with 14 bases left in between. The CDR3 reads CASSPSRGDYEQYF. As DNA, the CDR3 is TGTGCCAGCAGTCCCTCACGTGGGGACTACGAGCAGTACTTC.

The V gene is TRBV30, the J gene TRBJ2-6; perhaps TRBD2 as D (5 bases). The CDR3 runs 14 residues. Germline V CDR1 and CDR2: GTSNPN, SVGIG (reference sequence). Trimming removed 4 bases at V and 0 bases at J, with 7 bases between. The CDR3 region has the DNA TGTGCCTGGATGGACTTCTCTGGGGCCAACGTCCTGACTTTC. Residues: CAWMDFSGANVLTF.

The V gene is TRBV20-1, the J gene TRBJ2-5, with TRBD1 matching over 9 bases. CDR1 and CDR2 (germline): DFQATT, SNEGSKA (reference sequence). CDR3 size: 14 residues. Trimming removed 2 bases from V and 2 bases from J; junction bases left unmatched: 3. CDR3 DNA: TGCAGTGCTAGATCCGACAGGGGGCAAGAGACCCAGTACTTC. This translates into CSARSDRGQETQYF.

The J gene is TRBJ2-4, the V gene TRBV4-1, with 9 bases lining up with TRBD1. This CDR3 region has 15 residues. V lost 3 bases, J lost 8 bases, and 8 bases stayed unmatched. Germline CDR1 reads MGHRA; CDR2 reads YSYEKL. The CDR3, as DNA: TGCGCCAGCAGCCACCCGGGACAGGGTGCGGACATTCAGTACTTC. Its translation: CASSHPGQGADIQYF.

This clonotype was seen repeatedly, ten times or more. V usage is TRBV6-1 and J usage is TRBJ1-4; D is undetermined. Trimming pared 6 bases from V and 0 bases from J, leaving 14 bases between. The germline CDR1 and CDR2 sequences are MNHNS and SASEGT. The CDR3 is 16 residues long. CDR3 loop: CASSDGPAATNEKLFF. The DNA for the CDR3 is TGTGCCAGCAGCGATGGACCGGCAGCAACTAATGAAAAACTGTTTTTT.

The V and J genes are TRBV28 and TRBJ1-4; D is undetermined. Trimming cost V 2 bases and J 4 bases, with 8 bases left between them. Germline V gives CDR1 MDHEN, CDR2 SYDVKM. The CDR3 runs 14 residues. The CDR3 here is CASSLAPNNEKLFF. The CDR3 DNA sequence: TGTGCCAGCAGTTTAGCCCCCAATAATGAAAAACTGTTTTTT. The complete variable domain, with remaining parts taken from reference TRBV28 and TRBJ1-4, reads DVKVTQSSRYLVKRTGEKVFLECVQDMDHENMFWYRQDPGLGLRLIYFSYDVKMKEKGDIPEGYSVSREKKERFSLILESASTNQTSMYLCASSLAPNNEKLFFGSGTQLSVL.

This clonotype was seen ten or more times. This chain uses TRBV19 with TRBJ1-5; maybe TRBD1 (5 bases). Trimming stripped 9 bases from V and 4 bases from J, with 13 bases between. Per the germline V gene, CDR1 is LNHDA and CDR2 is SQIVND (reference sequence). This CDR3 is 13 amino acids long. The CDR3 sequence: CASSRDRNQPQHF. The DNA of the CDR3 is TGTGCCAGCAGCCGAGACAGAAATCAGCCCCAGCATTTT.

The gene calls are TRBV5-1 and TRBJ2-5; the match to TRBD2 covers 8 bases. The CDR3 length is 16 residues. Losses at the gene ends were 0 bases for V and 0 bases for J; bases not matched to a gene: 4. Germline CDR1 is SGHRS and CDR2 is YFSETQ. CDR3 residues: CASSLAPAGDQETQYF. The CDR3 coding sequence is TGCGCCAGCAGCTTGGCGCCAGCGGGGGACCAAGAGACCCAGTACTTC.

This clonotype was observed at least ten times. V and J are TRBV2 and TRBJ1-5; D is possibly TRBD1 (5 bases). The CDR3 runs 16 residues. The ends were cut back, 4 bases at V and 4 bases at J, with 17 bases in the middle. CDR1 is SNHLY and CDR2 is FYNNEI in the germline V gene. The DNA of the CDR3 is TGTGCCAGCAGTGGGCAGGGAGGATCTGGGAATCAGCCCCAGCATTTT. Amino acids: CASSGQGGSGNQPQHF.

The V gene is TRBV19, the J gene TRBJ1-1; 7 bases are shared with TRBD1. With V trimmed by 6 bases and J by 5 bases, 12 bases remained unmatched. The CDR3 runs to 15 residues. Germline CDR1 LNHDA, CDR2 SQIVND (reference sequence). For the CDR3, the DNA is TGTGCCAGTAGACCTACCAGGGGGGCGCGAACTGAAGCTTTCTTT. Translation gives CASRPTRGARTEAFF.

This clonotype was found a few times. The chain combines TRBV5-6 with TRBJ1-4; 10 nucleotides match TRBD1. Looked up from germline, CDR1 is SGHDT and CDR2 is YYEEEE. Losses at the gene ends were 5 bases for V and 4 bases for J; bases not matched to a gene: 11. The CDR3 totals 17 residues. In nucleotides, the CDR3 is TGTGCCAGCAGTAGCTCCGGGACAGGGGCTTTTAATGAAAAACTGTTTTTT. Amino acid sequence: CASSSSGTGAFNEKLFF. The whole variable domain, remainder taken from reference TRBV5-6 and TRBJ1-4, is DAGVTQSPTHLIKTRGQQVTLRCSPKSGHDTVSWYQQALGQGPQFIFQYYEEEERQRGNFPDRFSGHQFPNYSSELNVNALLLGDSALYLCASSSSGTGAFNEKLFFGSGTQLSVL.

A few counts support this clonotype. The chain carries TRBV7-6 and TRBJ2-7; D is undetermined. V was cut by 5 bases and J by 2 bases, with 13 bases left in between. Germline CDR1 and CDR2: SGHVS and FNYEAQ. The CDR3 is made up of 14 amino acids. The CDR3 spells CASSVDGPTYEQYF. CDR3 DNA sequence: TGTGCCAGCAGCGTGGACGGTCCTACCTACGAGCAGTACTTC.

The sample holds a few counts of this clonotype. The chain combines TRBV20-1 with TRBJ2-3; D is perhaps TRBD2 (5 bases). Germline-derived CDR1 and CDR2 are DFQATT and SNEGSKA (reference sequence). Deletions cut 6 bases from V and 3 bases from J, with 19 bases between. The CDR3 consists of 15 residues. The CDR3 sequence: CSAITRSLGTDTQYF. The CDR3 nucleotides are TGCAGTGCAATTACTAGGTCTCTTGGAACAGATACGCAGTATTTT.

This clonotype was detected ten times or more. The CDR3 reads CARGTGGLTEAFF. In DNA, the CDR3 is TGTGCACGAGGAACAGGGGGCCTCACTGAAGCTTTCTTT. The chain uses TRBV30 and TRBJ1-1, with TRBD1 matching 9 bases. Germline values: CDR1 GTSNPN, CDR2 SVGIG (reference sequence). CDR3 size: 13 residues.

About this clonotype: An end of the junction does not agree with germline; a read error may underlie this. CDR3 protein: CVSSEVWTDTQYF. CDR3 DNA: TGTGTCAGCAGTGAAGTCTGGACAGATACGCAGTATTTT. The chain has TRBV6-1 and TRBJ2-3; unclear D gene. Germline V gene lookup returns CDR1 MNHNS and CDR2 SASEGT. The CDR3 length is 13 residues.